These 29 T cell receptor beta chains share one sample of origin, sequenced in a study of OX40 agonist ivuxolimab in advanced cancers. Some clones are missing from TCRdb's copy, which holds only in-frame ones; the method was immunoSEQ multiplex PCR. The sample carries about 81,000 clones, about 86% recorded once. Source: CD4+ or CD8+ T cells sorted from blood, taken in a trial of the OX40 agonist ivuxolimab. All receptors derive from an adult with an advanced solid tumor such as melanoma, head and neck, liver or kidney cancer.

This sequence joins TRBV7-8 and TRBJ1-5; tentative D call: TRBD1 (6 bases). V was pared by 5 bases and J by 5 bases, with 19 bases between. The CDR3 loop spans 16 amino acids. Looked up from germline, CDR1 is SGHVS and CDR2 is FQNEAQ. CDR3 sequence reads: CASSGTLGGGDQPQHF. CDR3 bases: TGTGCCAGCAGCGGTACTTTAGGGGGAGGAGATCAGCCCCAGCATTTT.

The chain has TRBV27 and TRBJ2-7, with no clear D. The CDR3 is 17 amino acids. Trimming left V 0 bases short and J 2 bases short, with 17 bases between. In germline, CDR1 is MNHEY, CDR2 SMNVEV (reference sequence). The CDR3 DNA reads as TGTGCCAGCAGTTTATCGAGTCGGGCCAACGACACCTACGAGCAGTACTTC. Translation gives CASSLSSRANDTYEQYF.

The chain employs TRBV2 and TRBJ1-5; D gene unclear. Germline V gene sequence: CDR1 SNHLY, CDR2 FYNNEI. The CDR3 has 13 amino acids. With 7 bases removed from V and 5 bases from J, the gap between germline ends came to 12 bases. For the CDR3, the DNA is TGTGCCAGCAAACTCCTAGTGCATCAGCCCCAGCATTTT. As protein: CASKLLVHQPQHF.

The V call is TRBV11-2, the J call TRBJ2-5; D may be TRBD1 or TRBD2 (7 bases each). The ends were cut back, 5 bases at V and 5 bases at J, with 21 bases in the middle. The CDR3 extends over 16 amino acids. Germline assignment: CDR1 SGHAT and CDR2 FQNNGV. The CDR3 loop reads CASSPSSQGGRETQYF. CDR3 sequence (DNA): TGTGCCAGCAGCCCATCCTCCCAGGGGGGGAGGGAGACCCAGTACTTC.

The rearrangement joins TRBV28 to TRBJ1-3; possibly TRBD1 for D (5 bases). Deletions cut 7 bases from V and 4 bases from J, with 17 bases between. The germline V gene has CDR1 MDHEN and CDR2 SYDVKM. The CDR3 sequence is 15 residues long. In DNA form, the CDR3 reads TGTGCCAGCATGAACCACGCGGGGGTGGGAAACACCATATATTTT. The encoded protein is CASMNHAGVGNTIYF.

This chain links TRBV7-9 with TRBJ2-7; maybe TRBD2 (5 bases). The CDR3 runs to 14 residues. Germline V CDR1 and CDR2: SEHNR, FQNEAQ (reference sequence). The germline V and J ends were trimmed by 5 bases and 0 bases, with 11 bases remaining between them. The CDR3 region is CASSNGENSYEQYF. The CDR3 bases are TGTGCCAGCAGCAACGGGGAAAACTCCTACGAGCAGTACTTC.

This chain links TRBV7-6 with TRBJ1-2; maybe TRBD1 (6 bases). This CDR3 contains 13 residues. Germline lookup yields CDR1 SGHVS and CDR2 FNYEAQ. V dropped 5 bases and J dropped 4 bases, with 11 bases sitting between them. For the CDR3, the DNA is TGTGCCAGCAGCACGGGGGCCAGCTATGGCTACACCTTC. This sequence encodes CASSTGASYGYTF.

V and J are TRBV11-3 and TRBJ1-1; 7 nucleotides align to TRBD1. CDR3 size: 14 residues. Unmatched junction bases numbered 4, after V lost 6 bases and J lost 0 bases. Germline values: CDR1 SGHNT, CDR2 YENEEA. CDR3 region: CASRAGGLNTEAFF. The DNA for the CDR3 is TGTGCCAGCAGGGCAGGGGGTCTGAACACTGAAGCTTTCTTT.

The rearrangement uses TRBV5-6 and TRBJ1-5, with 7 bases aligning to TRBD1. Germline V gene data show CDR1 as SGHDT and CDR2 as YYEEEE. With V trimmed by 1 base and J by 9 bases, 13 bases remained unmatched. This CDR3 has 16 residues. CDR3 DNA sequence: TGTGCCAGCAGCTTGAGGGAGACAGGGTTGGGGACGCCCCAGCATTTT. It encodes CASSLRETGLGTPQHF.

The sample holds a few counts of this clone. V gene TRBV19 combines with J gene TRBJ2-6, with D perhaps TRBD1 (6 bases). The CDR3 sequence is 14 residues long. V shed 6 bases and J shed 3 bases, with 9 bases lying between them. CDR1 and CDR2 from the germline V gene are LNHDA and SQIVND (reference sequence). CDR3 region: CASRTGNGANVLTF. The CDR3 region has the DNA TGTGCCAGTAGAACAGGGAATGGGGCCAACGTCCTGACTTTC.

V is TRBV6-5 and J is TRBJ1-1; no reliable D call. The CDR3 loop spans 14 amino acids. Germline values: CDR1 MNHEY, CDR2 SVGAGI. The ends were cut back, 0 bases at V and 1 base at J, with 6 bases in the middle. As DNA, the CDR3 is TGTGCCAGCAGTTACTCGGGTGGGAACACTGAAGCTTTCTTT. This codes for CASSYSGGNTEAFF.

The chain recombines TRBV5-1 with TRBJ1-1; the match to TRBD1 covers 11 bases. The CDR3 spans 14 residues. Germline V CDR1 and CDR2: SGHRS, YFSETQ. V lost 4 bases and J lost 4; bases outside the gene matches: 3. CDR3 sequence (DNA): TGCGCCAGCAGCATCGGGACAGGGGGCACTGAAGCTTTCTTT. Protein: CASSIGTGGTEAFF.

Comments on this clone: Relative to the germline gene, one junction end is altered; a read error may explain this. CDR3 nucleotides: TGTGCCAGCAGCGTAGGACTAGCGGGGGCCTACACAGATACGCAGTATTTT. Translating it yields CASSVGLAGAYTDTQYF. This chain links TRBV13 with TRBJ2-3; 13 positions agree with TRBD2. The CDR3 extends over 17 amino acids. The germline V gene encodes CDR1 PRHDT and CDR2 FYEKMQ (reference sequence). The full variable domain, with the rest looked up from reference TRBV13 and TRBJ2-3, is AAGVIQSPRHLIKEKRETATLKCYPIPRHDTVYWYQQGPGQDPQFLISFYEKMQSDKGSIPDRFSAQQFSDYHSELNMSSLELGDSALYFCASSVGLAGAYTDTQYFGPGTRLTVL.

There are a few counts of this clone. The CDR3 protein is CASRYNYGYTF. CDR3 nucleotides: TGTGCCAGCAGATATAACTATGGCTACACCTTC. The chain employs TRBV6-1 and TRBJ1-2; D call uncertain. The CDR3 extends over 11 amino acids. Germline lookup yields CDR1 MNHNS and CDR2 SASEGT. V was clipped by 6 bases and J by 1 base, with 3 bases between them.

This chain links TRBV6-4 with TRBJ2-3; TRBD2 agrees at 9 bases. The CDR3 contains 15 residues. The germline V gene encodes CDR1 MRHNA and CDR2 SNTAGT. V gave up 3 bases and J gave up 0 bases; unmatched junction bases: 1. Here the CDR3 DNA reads TGTGCCAGCAGTGATCTAGCGGGGAGCACAGATACGCAGTATTTT. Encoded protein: CASSDLAGSTDTQYF.

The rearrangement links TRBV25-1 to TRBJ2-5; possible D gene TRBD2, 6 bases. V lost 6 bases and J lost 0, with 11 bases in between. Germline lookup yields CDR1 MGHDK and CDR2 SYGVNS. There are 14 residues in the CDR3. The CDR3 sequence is CASRPRDYQETQYF. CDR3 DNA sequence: TGTGCCAGCAGGCCCCGGGACTACCAAGAGACCCAGTACTTC.

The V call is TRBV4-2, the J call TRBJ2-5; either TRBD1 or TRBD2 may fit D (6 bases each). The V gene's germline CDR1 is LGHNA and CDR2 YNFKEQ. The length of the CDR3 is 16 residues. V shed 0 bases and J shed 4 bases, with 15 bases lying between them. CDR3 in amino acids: CASSQDLGAGGETQYF. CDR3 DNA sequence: TGTGCCAGCAGCCAAGATTTGGGGGCCGGGGGAGAGACCCAGTACTTC.

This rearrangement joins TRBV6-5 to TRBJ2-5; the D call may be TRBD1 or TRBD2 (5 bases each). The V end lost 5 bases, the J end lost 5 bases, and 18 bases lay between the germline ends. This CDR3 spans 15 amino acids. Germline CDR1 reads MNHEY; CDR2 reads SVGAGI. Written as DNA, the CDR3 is TGTGCCAGCAGTGCCGAGGGGCCGTGGTGGGAGACCCAGTACTTC. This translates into CASSAEGPWWETQYF.

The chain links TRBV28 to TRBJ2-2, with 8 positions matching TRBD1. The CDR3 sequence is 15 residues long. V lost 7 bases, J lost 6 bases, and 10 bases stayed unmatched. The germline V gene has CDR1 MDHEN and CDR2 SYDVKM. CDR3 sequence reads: CASISRQGAAGELFF. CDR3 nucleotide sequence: TGTGCCAGCATTAGTCGGCAGGGGGCAGCCGGGGAGCTGTTTTTT. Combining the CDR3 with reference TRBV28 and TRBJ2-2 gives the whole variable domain DVKVTQSSRYLVKRTGEKVFLECVQDMDHENMFWYRQDPGLGLRLIYFSYDVKMKEKGDIPEGYSVSREKKERFSLILESASTNQTSMYLCASISRQGAAGELFFGEGSRLTVL.

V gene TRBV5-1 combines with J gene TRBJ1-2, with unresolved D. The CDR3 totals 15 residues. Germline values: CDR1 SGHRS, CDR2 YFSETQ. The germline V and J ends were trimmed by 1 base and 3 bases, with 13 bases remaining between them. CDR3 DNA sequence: TGCGCCAGCAGCTTGTTGGAAGGACGGGACTATGGCTACACCTTC. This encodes CASSLLEGRDYGYTF.

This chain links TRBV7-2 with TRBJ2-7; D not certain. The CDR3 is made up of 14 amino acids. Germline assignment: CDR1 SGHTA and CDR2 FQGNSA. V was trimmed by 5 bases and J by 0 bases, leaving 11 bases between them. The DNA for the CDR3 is TGTGCCAGCAGCCCCGAGTCAAGCTCCTACGAGCAGTACTTC. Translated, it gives CASSPESSSYEQYF.

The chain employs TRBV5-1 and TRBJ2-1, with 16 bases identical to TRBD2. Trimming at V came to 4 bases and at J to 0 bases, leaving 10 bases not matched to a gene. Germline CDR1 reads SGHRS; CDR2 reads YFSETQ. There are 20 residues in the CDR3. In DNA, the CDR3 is TGCGCCAGCAGCCCGGAGGGGACTAGCGGGGGGGCCTTCTCCTACAATGAGCAGTTCTTC. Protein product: CASSPEGTSGGAFSYNEQFF.

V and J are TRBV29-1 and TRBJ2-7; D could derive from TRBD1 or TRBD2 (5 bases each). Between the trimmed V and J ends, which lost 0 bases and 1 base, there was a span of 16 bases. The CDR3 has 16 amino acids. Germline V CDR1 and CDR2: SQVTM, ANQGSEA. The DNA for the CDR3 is TGCAGCGTTGAAGATCCCGGGGCTGCCGGTTCCTACGAGCAGTACTTC. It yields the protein CSVEDPGAAGSYEQYF.

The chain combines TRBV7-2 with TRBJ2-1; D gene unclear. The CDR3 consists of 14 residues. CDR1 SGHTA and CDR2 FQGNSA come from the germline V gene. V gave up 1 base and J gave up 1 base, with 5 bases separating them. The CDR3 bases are TGTGCCAGCAGCTTAGTGGCGTCCTACAATGAGCAGTTCTTC. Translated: CASSLVASYNEQFF.

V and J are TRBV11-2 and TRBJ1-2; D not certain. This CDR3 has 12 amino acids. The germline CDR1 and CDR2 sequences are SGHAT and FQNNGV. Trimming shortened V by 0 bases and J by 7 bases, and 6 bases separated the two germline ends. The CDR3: CASSLELPGYTF. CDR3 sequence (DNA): TGTGCCAGCAGCTTAGAACTGCCTGGCTACACCTTC. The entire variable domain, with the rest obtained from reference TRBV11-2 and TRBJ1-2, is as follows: EAGVAQSPRYKIIEKRQSVAFWCNPISGHATLYWYQQILGQGPKLLIQFQNNGVVDDSQLPKDRFSAERLKGVDSTLKIQPAKLEDSAVYLCASSLELPGYTFGSGTRLTVV.

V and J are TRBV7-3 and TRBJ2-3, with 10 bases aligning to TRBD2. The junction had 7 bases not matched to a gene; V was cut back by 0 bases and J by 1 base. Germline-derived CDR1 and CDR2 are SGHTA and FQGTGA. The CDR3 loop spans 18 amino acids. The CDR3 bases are TGTGCCAGCAGCTTAACAGCGGGAGGGTCGTCTCGCACAGATACGCAGTATTTT. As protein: CASSLTAGGSSRTDTQYF.

In nucleotides, the CDR3 is TGTGCCAGTAATATCAGTGAGGGCTACACCGGGGAGCTGTTTTTT. This translates into CASNISEGYTGELFF. The chain joins TRBV19 to TRBJ2-2; D is possibly TRBD2 (5 bases). The CDR3 runs to 15 residues. Germline assignment: CDR1 LNHDA and CDR2 SQIVND (reference sequence). V lost 7 bases and J lost 3, with 15 bases in between.

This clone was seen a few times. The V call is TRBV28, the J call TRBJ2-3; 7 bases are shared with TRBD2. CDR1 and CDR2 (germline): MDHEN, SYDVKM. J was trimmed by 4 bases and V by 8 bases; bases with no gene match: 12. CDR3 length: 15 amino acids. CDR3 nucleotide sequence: TGTGCCAGCTCGGAGACTAGCCGGTTTCCAGATACGCAGTATTTT. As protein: CASSETSRFPDTQYF.

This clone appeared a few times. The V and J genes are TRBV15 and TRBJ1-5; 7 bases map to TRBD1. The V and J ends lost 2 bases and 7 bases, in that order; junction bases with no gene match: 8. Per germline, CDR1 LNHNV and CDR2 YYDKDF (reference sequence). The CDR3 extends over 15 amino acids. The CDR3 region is CATSRQTGVGQPQHF. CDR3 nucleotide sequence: TGTGCCACCAGCAGACAAACAGGGGTCGGGCAGCCCCAGCATTTT.